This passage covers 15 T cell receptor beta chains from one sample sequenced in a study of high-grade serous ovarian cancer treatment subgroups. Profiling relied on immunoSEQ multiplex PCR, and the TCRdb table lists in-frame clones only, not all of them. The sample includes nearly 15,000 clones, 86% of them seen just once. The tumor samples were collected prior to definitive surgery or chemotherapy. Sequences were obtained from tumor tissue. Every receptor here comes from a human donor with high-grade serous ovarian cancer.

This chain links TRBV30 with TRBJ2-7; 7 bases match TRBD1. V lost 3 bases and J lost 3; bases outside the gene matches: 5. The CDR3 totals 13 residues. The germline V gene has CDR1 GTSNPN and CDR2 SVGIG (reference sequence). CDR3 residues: CAWSRNRGYEQYF. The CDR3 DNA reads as TGTGCCTGGAGCCGGAACAGGGGCTACGAGCAGTACTTC.

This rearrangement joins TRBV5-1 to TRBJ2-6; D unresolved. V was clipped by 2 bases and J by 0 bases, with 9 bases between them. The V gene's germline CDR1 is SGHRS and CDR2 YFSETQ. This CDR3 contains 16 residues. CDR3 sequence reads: CASSFGQLSGANVLTF. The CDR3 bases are TGCGCCAGCAGCTTTGGGCAGCTCTCTGGGGCCAACGTCCTGACTTTC.

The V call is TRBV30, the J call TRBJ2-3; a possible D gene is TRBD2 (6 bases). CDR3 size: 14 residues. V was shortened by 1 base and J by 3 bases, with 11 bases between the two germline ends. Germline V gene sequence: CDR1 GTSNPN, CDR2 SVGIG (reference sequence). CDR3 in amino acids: CAWSAIGGTDTQYF. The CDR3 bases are TGTGCCTGGAGTGCTATCGGGGGAACAGATACGCAGTATTTT.

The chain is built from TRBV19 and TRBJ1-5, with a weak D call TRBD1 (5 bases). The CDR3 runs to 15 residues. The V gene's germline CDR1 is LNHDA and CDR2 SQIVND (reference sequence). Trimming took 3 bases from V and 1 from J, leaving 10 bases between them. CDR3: CASSIRGASNQPQHF. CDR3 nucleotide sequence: TGTGCCAGTAGTATTAGGGGAGCGAGCAATCAGCCCCAGCATTTT.

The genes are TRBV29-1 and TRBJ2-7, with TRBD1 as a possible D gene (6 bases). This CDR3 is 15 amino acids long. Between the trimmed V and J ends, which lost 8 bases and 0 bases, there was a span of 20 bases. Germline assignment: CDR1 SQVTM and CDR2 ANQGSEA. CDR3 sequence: CSRSTGTLSSYEQYF. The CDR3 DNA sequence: TGCAGCCGATCAACGGGGACACTTAGCTCCTACGAGCAGTACTTC.

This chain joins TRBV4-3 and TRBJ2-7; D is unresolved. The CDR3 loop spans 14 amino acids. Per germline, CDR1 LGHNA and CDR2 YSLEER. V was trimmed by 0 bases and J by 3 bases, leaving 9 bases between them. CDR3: CASSQEGQYYEQYF. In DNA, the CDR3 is TGCGCCAGCAGCCAAGAAGGGCAGTACTACGAGCAGTACTTC.

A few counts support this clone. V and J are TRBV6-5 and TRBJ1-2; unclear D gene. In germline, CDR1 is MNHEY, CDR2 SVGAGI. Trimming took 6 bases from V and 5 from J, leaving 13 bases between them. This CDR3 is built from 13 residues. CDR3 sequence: CASRHDTEYGYTF. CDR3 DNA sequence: TGTGCCAGCAGACACGACACGGAATATGGCTACACCTTC.

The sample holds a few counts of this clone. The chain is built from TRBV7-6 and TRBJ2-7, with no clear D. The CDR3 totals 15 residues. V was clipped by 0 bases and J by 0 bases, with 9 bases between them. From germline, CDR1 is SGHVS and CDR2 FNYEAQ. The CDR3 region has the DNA TGTGCCAGCAGCTTAGCGTCAGATAGCTCCTACGAGCAGTACTTC. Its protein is CASSLASDSSYEQYF.

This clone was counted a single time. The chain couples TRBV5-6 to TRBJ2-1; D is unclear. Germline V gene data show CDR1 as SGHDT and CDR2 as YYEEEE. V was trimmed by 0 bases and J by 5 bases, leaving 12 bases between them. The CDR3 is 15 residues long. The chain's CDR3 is CASSLVQTYHNEQFF. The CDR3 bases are TGTGCCAGCAGCTTGGTACAGACGTATCACAATGAGCAGTTCTTC.

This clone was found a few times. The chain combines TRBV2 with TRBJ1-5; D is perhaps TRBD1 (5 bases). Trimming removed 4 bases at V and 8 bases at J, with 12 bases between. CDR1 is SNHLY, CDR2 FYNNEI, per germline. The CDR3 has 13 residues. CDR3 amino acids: CASSGGPGEPQHF. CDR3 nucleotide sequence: TGTGCCAGCAGTGGGGGACCGGGGGAGCCCCAGCATTTT.

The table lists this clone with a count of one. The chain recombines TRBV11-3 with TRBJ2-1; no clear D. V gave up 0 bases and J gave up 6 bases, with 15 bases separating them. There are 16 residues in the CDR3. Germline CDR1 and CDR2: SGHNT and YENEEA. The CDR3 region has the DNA TGTGCCAGCAGCTTAGATTCGACGGCTGCTAGCAATGAGCAGTTCTTC. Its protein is CASSLDSTAASNEQFF.

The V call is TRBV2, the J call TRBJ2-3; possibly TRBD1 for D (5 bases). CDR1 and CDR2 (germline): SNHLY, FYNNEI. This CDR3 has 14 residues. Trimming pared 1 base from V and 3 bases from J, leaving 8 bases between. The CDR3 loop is CASSEDRMTDTQYF. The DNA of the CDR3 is TGTGCCAGCAGTGAAGACAGGATGACAGATACGCAGTATTTT.

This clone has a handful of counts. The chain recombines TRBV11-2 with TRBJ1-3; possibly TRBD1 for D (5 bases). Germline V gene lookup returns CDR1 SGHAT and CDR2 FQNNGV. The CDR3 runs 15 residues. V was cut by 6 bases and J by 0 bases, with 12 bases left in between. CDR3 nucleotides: TGTGCCAGCAGTTTGACAGCCAGCTCTGGAAACACCATATATTTT. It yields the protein CASSLTASSGNTIYF.

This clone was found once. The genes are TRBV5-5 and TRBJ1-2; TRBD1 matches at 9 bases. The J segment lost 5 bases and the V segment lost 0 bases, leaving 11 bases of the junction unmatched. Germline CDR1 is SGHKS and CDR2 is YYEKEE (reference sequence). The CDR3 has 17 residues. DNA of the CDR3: TGTGCCAGCAGCTTGGCGGCCCAGGGACAGGGACTATATGGCTACACCTTC. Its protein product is CASSLAAQGQGLYGYTF.

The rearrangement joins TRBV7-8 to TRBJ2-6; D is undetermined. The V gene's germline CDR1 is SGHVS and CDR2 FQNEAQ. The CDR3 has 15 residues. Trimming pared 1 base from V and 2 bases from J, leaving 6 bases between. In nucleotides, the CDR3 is TGTGCCAGCAGCTTAGAGTCCGCTGGGGCCAACGTCCTGACTTTC. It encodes CASSLESAGANVLTF.